This TCR beta chain was sequenced in a study of response to subunit inactivated influenza vaccine. Study-wide points: Each seasonal influenza vaccination recruits few new T cells, the authors suggested.

Worth noting for this clonotype: The antigen is unknown.

TCRdb reprocessed the RT-PCR reads with MiXCR, giving one entry per CDR3 protein. The data contain fewer than 750,000 distinct CDR3 sequences, roughly 15% of them seen just once; the ten biggest clones take up 11%. The clonotype was recovered from a man between 50 and 59 years old who received an inactivated influenza vaccine. The sample here was PBMCs from blood, taken about 12 days after vaccination.

DNA for the CDR3: TGTGCCAGCAGCGTGGCCGGGACAGGAATGAGGGAGACCCAGTACTTC. Its protein product is CASSVAGTGMRETQYF. This chain uses TRBV9 with TRBJ2-5; 8 bases fit TRBD1. V gave up 2 bases and J gave up 5 bases; unmatched junction bases: 11. Germline-derived CDR1 and CDR2 are SGDLS and YYNGEE. The CDR3 runs 16 residues.